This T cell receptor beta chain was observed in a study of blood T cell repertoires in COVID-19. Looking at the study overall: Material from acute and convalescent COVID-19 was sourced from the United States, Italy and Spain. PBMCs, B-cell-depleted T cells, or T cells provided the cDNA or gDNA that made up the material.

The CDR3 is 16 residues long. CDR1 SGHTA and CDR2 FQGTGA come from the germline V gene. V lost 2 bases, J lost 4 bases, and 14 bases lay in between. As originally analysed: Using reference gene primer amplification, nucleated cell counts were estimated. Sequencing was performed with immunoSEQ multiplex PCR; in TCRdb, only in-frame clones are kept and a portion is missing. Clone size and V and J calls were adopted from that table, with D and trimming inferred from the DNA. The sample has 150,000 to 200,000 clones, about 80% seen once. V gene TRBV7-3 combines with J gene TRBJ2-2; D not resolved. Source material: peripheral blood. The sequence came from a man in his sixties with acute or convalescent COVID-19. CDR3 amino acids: CASSLVATRGTGELFF. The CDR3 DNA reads TGTGCCAGCAGCTTAGTGGCCACAAGAGGCACCGGGGAGCTGTTTTTT. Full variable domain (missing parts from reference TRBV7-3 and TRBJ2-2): GAGVSQTPSNKVTEKGKYVELRCDPISGHTALYWYRQSLGQGPEFLIYFQGTGAADDSGLPNDRFFAVRPEGSVSTLKIQRTERGDSAVYLCASSLVATRGTGELFFGEGSRLTVL.